The 29 T cell receptor beta chains in this list originate from one sample, sequenced in a study of control samples from healthy donors and cancer patients. Assay: immunoSEQ multiplex PCR; the TCRdb copy retains only in-frame clones and omits some. Of just over 90,000 clones listed, more than 85% are singletons. Material: blood. Source of these receptors: a woman aged 45 to 65 in good health.

The gene calls are TRBV5-8 and TRBJ1-6; no clear D gene. The CDR3 covers 14 residues. The V gene lost 0 bases and the J gene lost 2 bases, with 3 bases spanning the gap. Germline CDR1 and CDR2: SGHTS and YDEGEE. CDR3 in DNA: TGTGCCAGCAGCTTGGATACCTATAATTCACCCCTCCACTTT. Protein product: CASSLDTYNSPLHF. Complete variable domain (other parts from reference TRBV5-8 and TRBJ1-6): EAGVTQSPTHLIKTRGQQATLRCSPISGHTSVYWYQQALGLGLQFLLWYDEGEERNRGNFPPRFSGRQFPNYSSELNVNALELEDSALYLCASSLDTYNSPLHFGNGTRLTVT.

The gene calls are TRBV21-1 and TRBJ2-2; the table's D gene call, TRBD2, was not cross checked with the DNA. TRBV21-1 is deemed a pseudogene. This CDR3 is built from 19 residues. CDR3: CASSLGGLAEGLNTGELFF. The CDR3, as DNA: TGTGCCAGCAGCCTAGGGGGGCTAGCGGAGGGTTTAAACACCGGGGAGCTGTTTTTT.

This chain connects TRBV6-5 to TRBJ1-1; D is perhaps TRBD1 (6 bases). The germline V gene encodes CDR1 MNHEY and CDR2 SVGAGI. V dropped 1 base and J dropped 9 bases, with 15 bases sitting between them. The CDR3 is made up of 14 amino acids. CDR3 sequence: CASSYLNRAGKAFF. CDR3 nucleotide sequence: TGTGCCAGCAGTTACTTGAACAGGGCCGGGAAAGCTTTCTTT.

The V gene is TRBV19, the J gene TRBJ2-2; 11 nucleotides match TRBD2. The junction had 7 bases not matched to a gene; V was cut back by 7 bases and J by 6 bases. The CDR3 length is 15 residues. The germline V gene has CDR1 LNHDA and CDR2 SQIVND (reference sequence). The CDR3 loop is CASTLLAGDAGELFF. DNA for the CDR3: TGTGCCAGTACCCTACTAGCGGGAGACGCCGGGGAGCTGTTTTTT. Complete variable domain (other parts from reference TRBV19 and TRBJ2-2): DGGITQSPKYLFRKEGQNVTLSCEQNLNHDAMYWYRQDPGQGLRLIYYSQIVNDFQKGDIAEGYSVSREKKESFPLTVTSAQKNPTAFYLCASTLLAGDAGELFFGEGSRLTVL.

The CDR3 DNA reads TGTGCCAGCAGTGATCCGGGACTAGCGGCCTACAGCCCCACAGATACGCAGTATTTT. Its translation: CASSDPGLAAYSPTDTQYF. The rearrangement links TRBV6-2 or TRBV6-3 to TRBJ2-3; 11 nucleotides match TRBD2. Germline-derived CDR1 and CDR2 are MNHEY and SVGEGT. This CDR3 has 19 amino acids. The V gene end was trimmed by 5 bases and the J gene end by 2 bases; junction bases not matched to a gene: 15.

The CDR3 sequence: CASSGRLAGSQETQYF. The CDR3 DNA follows: TGTGCCAGCAGCGGGAGACTAGCGGGGAGCCAAGAGACCCAGTACTTC. The chain joins TRBV7-2 to TRBJ2-5; 11 nucleotides align to TRBD2. This CDR3 spans 16 amino acids. The V and J ends lost 5 bases and 1 base, in that order; junction bases with no gene match: 6. Germline V gene lookup returns CDR1 SGHTA and CDR2 FQGNSA. The full variable domain, rest sourced from reference TRBV7-2 and TRBJ2-5, is GAGVSQSPSNKVTEKGKDVELRCDPISGHTALYWYRQSLGQGLEFLIYFQGNSAPDKSGLPSDRFSAERTGGSVSTLTIQRTQQEDSAVYLCASSGRLAGSQETQYFGPGTRLLVL.

In its sample, this clone was seen once. The chain links TRBV11-3 to TRBJ2-3; 7 bases line up with TRBD1. CDR1 and CDR2 from the germline V gene are SGHNT and YENEEA. This CDR3 has 15 residues. J gave up 4 bases and V 0 bases, and 4 bases lay outside the gene matches. For the CDR3, the DNA is TGTGCCAGCAGCTTAGACAGGGGGTGGCCAGATACGCAGTATTTT. Amino acids: CASSLDRGWPDTQYF.

The chain is built from TRBV3-1 (or the pseudogene TRBV3-2) and TRBJ2-7; the D gene could be TRBD1 or TRBD2 (5 bases each). Germline V gene data show CDR1 as LGHDT and CDR2 as YNNKEL (reference sequence). This CDR3 region has 15 residues. Trimming cost V 2 bases and J 5 bases, with 16 bases left between them. The CDR3 region has the DNA TGTGCCAGCAGCCAACCGGGGTGGGGGTCCAACGAGCAGTACTTC. Protein: CASSQPGWGSNEQYF.

V and J are TRBV18 and TRBJ2-7, with TRBD1 as a possible D gene (6 bases). Germline-derived CDR1 and CDR2 are KGHSH and LQKENI. The CDR3 runs to 13 residues. Trimming took 2 bases from V and 3 from J, leaving 8 bases between them. In nucleotides, the CDR3 is TGTGCCAGCTCACCAAGGACAGACTACGAGCAGTACTTC. Its translation: CASSPRTDYEQYF.

This clone is a singleton in its sample. V usage is TRBV7-3 and J usage is TRBJ2-1, with 10 bases that match TRBD2. Germline CDR1 is SGHTA and CDR2 is FQGTGA. With V trimmed by 6 bases and J by 9 bases, 8 bases remained unmatched. The CDR3 runs 14 residues. CDR3 in amino acids: CASSSGTSVVEQFF. The CDR3 nucleotides are TGTGCCAGCAGTTCCGGGACTAGCGTCGTTGAGCAGTTCTTC.

The V and J genes are TRBV11-3 and TRBJ2-7, with no clear D. Germline CDR1 and CDR2: SGHNT and YENEEA. Trimming cost V 5 bases and J 3 bases, with 11 bases left between them. The CDR3 loop spans 13 amino acids. CDR3 in DNA: TGTGCCAGCAGCCCCGACACGAACTACGAGCAGTACTTC. Its protein product is CASSPDTNYEQYF.

The chain employs TRBV12-5 and TRBJ2-1, with 12 positions matching TRBD2. The germline V gene encodes CDR1 LGHNT and CDR2 FRNRAP. Trimming took 4 bases from V and 4 from J; bases not matched to a gene: 2. The CDR3 sequence is 15 residues long. The DNA of the CDR3 is TGTGCTAGTGGTTGGACTAGCGGGGTTTACAATGAGCAGTTCTTC. Translated: CASGWTSGVYNEQFF.

The gene calls are TRBV5-4 and TRBJ2-2; 9 positions agree with TRBD2. Germline lookup yields CDR1 SGHNT and CDR2 YYREEE (reference sequence). The junction had 14 bases not matched to a gene; V was cut back by 9 bases and J by 5 bases. This CDR3 has 16 amino acids. CDR3 nucleotide sequence: TGTGCCACTGGATTTCGCGGGGGGGCTCGGACCGGGGAGCTGTTTTTT. The encoded protein is CATGFRGGARTGELFF.

This chain joins TRBV19 and TRBJ1-4; D may be TRBD1 (6 bases). Trimming took 3 bases from V and 3 from J, leaving 8 bases between them. Looked up from germline, CDR1 is LNHDA and CDR2 is SQIVND (reference sequence). The CDR3 consists of 14 residues. The CDR3 DNA follows: TGTGCCAGTAGTATTTGGGGGCCTAATGAAAAACTGTTTTTT. It translates to CASSIWGPNEKLFF. Looking up the rest from reference TRBV19 and TRBJ1-4 gives the full variable domain: DGGITQSPKYLFRKEGQNVTLSCEQNLNHDAMYWYRQDPGQGLRLIYYSQIVNDFQKGDIAEGYSVSREKKESFPLTVTSAQKNPTAFYLCASSIWGPNEKLFFGSGTQLSVL.

The chain employs TRBV28 and TRBJ1-5; weak D call: TRBD1 (6 bases). The germline V gene has CDR1 MDHEN and CDR2 SYDVKM. The V end was cut by 0 bases, the J end by 4 bases, with 16 bases between. The CDR3 totals 17 residues. The CDR3 region is CASSLWGRGNGNQPQHF. CDR3 bases: TGTGCCAGCAGTTTATGGGGCAGGGGTAACGGGAATCAGCCCCAGCATTTT.

The chain links TRBV29-1 to TRBJ1-1; maybe TRBD1 (6 bases). This CDR3 is 12 amino acids long. The germline CDR1 and CDR2 sequences are SQVTM and ANQGSEA. The V end lost 6 bases, the J end lost 9 bases, and 17 bases lay between the germline ends. The CDR3 reads CSVLGGTFKAFF. CDR3 nucleotide sequence: TGCAGCGTCCTGGGCGGGACATTCAAAGCTTTCTTT.

The J gene is TRBJ1-1, the V gene TRBV28; D unclear. Germline V gene sequence: CDR1 MDHEN, CDR2 SYDVKM. The CDR3 runs to 14 residues. Between the trimmed V and J ends, which lost 9 bases and 4 bases, there was a span of 18 bases. CDR3 coding DNA: TGTGCCAGTCCCGGCCGGGGTGAAAGCACTGAAGCTTTCTTT. Translation gives CASPGRGESTEAFF.

J is TRBJ2-1 and V is TRBV10-2, with TRBD2 matching 16 bases. CDR3 length: 17 amino acids. V gave up 8 bases and J gave up 5 bases; unmatched junction bases: 9. Germline values: CDR1 WSHSY, CDR2 SAAADI. The CDR3, as DNA: TGCGCCAGCGGCGTCCCGGGACTAGCGGGAGGGAACAATGAGCAGTTCTTC. Its translation is CASGVPGLAGGNNEQFF.

Details on this clone: This sample includes further DNA sequences coding for the same CDR3. The chain has TRBV10-3 and TRBJ2-7; 13 bases are shared with TRBD2. The CDR3 covers 14 residues. The ends lost 9 bases at V and 7 bases at J; junction bases unmatched: 9. Germline CDR1 ENHRY, CDR2 SYGVKD. CDR3 protein: CAIRPGTSGEEQYF. The CDR3 DNA is TGTGCCATTCGCCCCGGGACTAGCGGGGAGGAGCAGTACTTC.

In this sample, this clone turned up a few times. The chain combines TRBV5-4 with TRBJ2-1; 11 bases align to TRBD1. With 5 bases clipped from V and 4 bases from J, the junction kept 5 bases outside the gene matches. Germline assignment: CDR1 SGHNT and CDR2 YYREEE (reference sequence). The CDR3 totals 15 residues. CDR3 loop: CASSSGTGGYNEQFF. CDR3 DNA: TGTGCCAGCAGTTCCGGGACAGGGGGGTACAATGAGCAGTTCTTC.

The gene calls are TRBV7-9 and TRBJ2-7, with D perhaps given as TRBD1 or TRBD2 (5 bases each). Germline CDR1 is SEHNR and CDR2 is FQNEAQ (reference sequence). With 4 bases removed from V and 5 bases from J, the gap between germline ends came to 15 bases. This CDR3 has 14 amino acids. CDR3 nucleotide sequence: TGTGCCAGCAGCTACCGGGACCGGGGCCACGAGCAGTACTTC. Protein sequence: CASSYRDRGHEQYF.

This clone showed up just a few times. The chain uses TRBV2 and TRBJ1-4; D gene unclear. Germline CDR1 reads SNHLY; CDR2 reads FYNNEI. There are 13 residues in the CDR3. The V end was cut by 4 bases, the J end by 9 bases, with 12 bases between. CDR3 nucleotide sequence: TGTGCCAGCAGTGTCTCAACGGGGAAAAAACTGTTTTTT. Protein product: CASSVSTGKKLFF.

This sequence joins TRBV28 and TRBJ1-1; D call uncertain. The germline V and J ends were trimmed by 6 bases and 7 bases, with 12 bases remaining between them. The CDR3 totals 12 residues. Germline loops: CDR1 MDHEN, CDR2 SYDVKM. CDR3 loop: CASSLALYEAFF. CDR3 DNA: TGTGCCAGCAGCTTGGCGCTCTATGAAGCTTTCTTT.

This rearrangement joins TRBV19 to TRBJ1-2; 7 nucleotides agree with TRBD1. CDR3 length: 14 amino acids. Germline assignment: CDR1 LNHDA and CDR2 SQIVND (reference sequence). After removal of 3 bases from V and 4 bases from J, the junction contained 5 bases not matched to a gene. The CDR3 nucleotides are TGTGCCAGTAGTATTCTTGCAGGGGGCTATGGCTACACCTTC. Its translation: CASSILAGGYGYTF.

The V gene is TRBV7-9, the J gene TRBJ2-2; D unclear. The CDR3 covers 15 residues. Per the germline V gene, CDR1 is SEHNR and CDR2 is FQNEAQ (reference sequence). V shed 4 bases and J shed 9 bases, with 18 bases lying between them. CDR3 loop: CASSSTSIGWWELFF. Here the CDR3 DNA reads TGTGCCAGCAGCTCTACCTCGATCGGGTGGTGGGAGCTGTTTTTT.

This clone has only a few counts. This sequence joins TRBV27 and TRBJ1-1; 12 positions match TRBD1. Per the germline V gene, CDR1 is MNHEY and CDR2 is SMNVEV (reference sequence). The J segment lost 6 bases and the V segment lost 6 bases, leaving 8 bases of the junction unmatched. CDR3 size: 15 residues. CDR3 DNA: TGTGCCAGCAGGGCCCCGGGACAGGGGGCGCCTGAAGCTTTCTTT. Protein: CASRAPGQGAPEAFF.

V and J are TRBV4-3 and TRBJ1-1, with D unclear. CDR3 length equals 14 residues. V was pared by 3 bases and J by 4 bases, with 12 bases between. Per germline, CDR1 LGHNA and CDR2 YSLEER. CDR3 coding DNA: TGCGCCAGCAGCCATGTACCGCTCGGCACTGAAGCTTTCTTT. Its protein is CASSHVPLGTEAFF.

The chain carries TRBV7-2 and TRBJ2-1; 10 bases are shared with TRBD1. The CDR3 contains 16 residues. The ends lost 5 bases at V and 6 bases at J; junction bases unmatched: 10. Germline loops: CDR1 SGHTA, CDR2 FQGNSA. Here the CDR3 reads CASSPQGRTGGNEQFF. The CDR3 DNA sequence: TGTGCCAGCAGCCCCCAGGGCAGGACAGGGGGCAATGAGCAGTTCTTC.

The rearrangement joins TRBV5-1 to TRBJ2-1; the D is unclear. CDR1 and CDR2 from the germline V gene are SGHRS and YFSETQ. This CDR3 contains 12 residues. V was trimmed by 4 bases and J by 7 bases, leaving 9 bases between them. The CDR3 nucleotides are TGCGCCAGCAGCCCGGTTTTTAATGAGCAGTTCTTC. Translated, it gives CASSPVFNEQFF.